Listed below are T cell receptor beta chains from one sample, sequenced in a study of shared T cell receptors in the human thymus. The repertoire was sequenced with immunoSEQ multiplex PCR; TCRdb's copy has only in-frame clones and lacks some. Among hundreds of thousands of clones listed, around 87% were seen once. These same records also appear under a second study, on human thymus T cells.

Sequenced material: thymocytes. Source of these receptors: a boy in the first two years of life with a congenital heart defect. Each CDR3 is given without its conserved first and last residue.

TRBJ2-7	TRBV28	ASRLAGIINYEQY
TRBJ1-2	TRBV4-1	ASSQAGNRSFNYGYT
TRBJ1-1	TRBV5-1	ASSLVGDREVNTEAF
TRBJ2-5	TRBV10-3	AISDFQSQGFQRETQY
TRBJ1-4	TRBV5-1	ASSFNRGHHEKLF
TRBJ2-1	TRBV4-3	ASSHESGRARNEQF
TRBJ2-1	TRBV29-1	SVLGDYLINEQF
TRBJ2-7	TRBV27	ASSRDRDCHEQY
TRBJ2-7	TRBV2	ASSDSFPRYEQY
TRBJ2-1	TRBV30	AWSTSRGRHNEQF
NA	TRBV28	ASSFRGNYEQY
TRBJ2-7	TRBV29-1	SVVIPYDRFAYEQY
TRBJ2-1	TRBV5-4	ASSLEWDREF
TRBJ1-1	TRBV7-9	ASSLRGPTEAF